The subject of this entry is one T cell receptor (beta chain). Its specificity is not known. TCRdb keeps only in-frame clones here, not all; method: immunoSEQ multiplex PCR. Of roughly 2,000,000 clones listed, approximately 94% were seen once; the top ten hold 0.9% to 1.5%. The record originates from a study of shared clonotypes between healthy human individuals. Cells designated naive CD8 were CD45RO-negative and were positively selected for CCR7, with terminally differentiated effector memory CD45RA+ cells excluded. Germline loops: CDR1 SGHAT, CDR2 FQNNGV. This CDR3 comprises 15 residues. The trim removed 1 base at V and 2 bases at J, leaving 3 bases unmatched. General study findings and limits: Generally, naive subsets (rather than memory subsets) showed larger estimated richness. The naive CD4 repertoires of a handful of donors were compared, and around 5% of clonotypes were shared.

This chain uses TRBV11-2 with TRBJ2-7; 9 bases fit TRBD1. The receptor was isolated from a young man in good health. Sequencing used naive CD8+ T cells sorted from blood. The CDR3 loop is CASSLGQGGPYEQYF. For the CDR3, the DNA is TGTGCCAGCAGCTTAGGACAGGGGGGGCCCTACGAGCAGTACTTC.